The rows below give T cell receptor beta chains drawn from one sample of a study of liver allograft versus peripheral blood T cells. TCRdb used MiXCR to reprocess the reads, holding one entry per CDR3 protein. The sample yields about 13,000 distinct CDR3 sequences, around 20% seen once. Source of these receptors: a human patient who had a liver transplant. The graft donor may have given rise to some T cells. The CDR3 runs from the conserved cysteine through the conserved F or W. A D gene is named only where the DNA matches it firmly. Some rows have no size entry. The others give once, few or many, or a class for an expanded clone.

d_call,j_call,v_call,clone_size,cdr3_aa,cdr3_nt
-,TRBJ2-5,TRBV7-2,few,CASSRGNQETQYF,TGTGCCAGCAGCCGGGGAAACCAAGAGACCCAGTACTTC
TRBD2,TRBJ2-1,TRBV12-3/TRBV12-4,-,CASSSGRETQDEQFF,TGTGCCAGCAGTTCGGGGCGGGAGACTCAAGATGAGCAGTTCTTC
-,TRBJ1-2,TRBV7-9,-,CASSSSGTGQRVSGYTF,TGTGCCAGCAGCTCATCCGGGACGGGACAACGGGTTAGTGGCTACACCTTC
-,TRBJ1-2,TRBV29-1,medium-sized,CSGRSGTGHYGYTF,TGCAGCGGTAGATCCGGGACGGGCCACTATGGCTACACCTTC
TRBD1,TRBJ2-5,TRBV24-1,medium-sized,CATAPGTGAETQYF,TGTGCCACCGCCCCCGGGACAGGGGCAGAGACCCAGTACTTC
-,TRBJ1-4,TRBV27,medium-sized,CASRGQAVGEKLFF,TGTGCCAGCCGAGGTCAGGCCGTGGGCGAAAAACTGTTTTTT
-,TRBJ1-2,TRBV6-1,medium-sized,CASSEDGGEYGYTF,TGTGCCAGCAGTGAAGACGGGGGGGAGTATGGCTACACCTTC
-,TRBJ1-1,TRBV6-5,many,CASSYRAGNTEAFF,TGTGCCAGCAGTTACCGGGCGGGAAACACTGAAGCTTTCTTT
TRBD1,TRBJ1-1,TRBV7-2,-,CASSLVSAGGYTEAFF,TGTGCCAGCAGCTTAGTCTCGGCAGGGGGTTACACTGAAGCTTTCTTT
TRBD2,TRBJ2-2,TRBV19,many,CASSSRGLAKKYTGELFF,TGTGCCAGTAGCTCCAGGGGACTAGCGAAAAAATACACCGGGGAGCTGTTTTTT
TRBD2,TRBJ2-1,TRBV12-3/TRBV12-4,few,CASSLTSGSFEQFF,TGTGCCAGCAGTCTTACTAGCGGGAGTTTTGAGCAGTTCTTC
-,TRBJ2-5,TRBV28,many,CASSAKVETQYF,TGTGCCAGCAGTGCCAAGGTAGAGACCCAGTACTTC
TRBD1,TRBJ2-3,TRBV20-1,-,CSAKDRGRTQYF,TGCAGTGCTAAGGACAGGGGACGGACGCAGTATTTT
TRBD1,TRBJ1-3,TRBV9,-,CASSARGLSSGNTIYF,TGTGCCAGCAGCGCAAGGGGGCTAAGCTCTGGAAACACCATATATTTT
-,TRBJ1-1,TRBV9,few,CASSVTGSNTEAFF,TGTGCCAGCAGCGTAACAGGTTCGAACACTGAAGCTTTCTTT
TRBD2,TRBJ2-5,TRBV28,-,CASGGAGGQETQYF,TGTGCCAGCGGGGGGGCGGGAGGCCAGGAGACCCAGTACTTC
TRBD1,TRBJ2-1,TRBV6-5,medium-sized,CASSYGQGLSEQFF,TGTGCCAGCAGTTACGGACAGGGTTTGAGTGAGCAGTTCTTC
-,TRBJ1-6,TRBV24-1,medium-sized,CATRRMNYNSPLHF,TGTGCCACCAGGAGGATGAACTATAATTCACCCCTCCACTTT
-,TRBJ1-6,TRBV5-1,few,CASSLTGFSDNSPLHF,TGCGCCAGCAGCCTAACAGGGTTTTCGGATAATTCACCCCTCCACTTT
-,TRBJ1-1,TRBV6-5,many,CASSYSGLMNTEAFF,TGTGCCAGCAGTTACTCGGGACTTATGAACACTGAAGCTTTCTTT
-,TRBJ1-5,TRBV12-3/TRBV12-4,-,CASTKRGRGQPQHF,TGTGCCAGCACCAAAAGGGGTCGTGGTCAGCCCCAGCATTTT
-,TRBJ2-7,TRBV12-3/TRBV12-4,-,CASSRGQSYEQYF,TGTGCCAGCAGTCGTGGACAATCCTACGAGCAGTACTTC
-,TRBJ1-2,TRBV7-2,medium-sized,CASSPSVGNYGYTF,TGTGCCAGCAGCCCCTCGGTGGGTAACTATGGCTACACCTTC
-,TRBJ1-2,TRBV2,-,CASTGGGAPGGYTF,TGTGCCAGCACCGGTGGGGGGGCGCCTGGTGGCTACACCTTC
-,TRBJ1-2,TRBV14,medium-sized,CASSRASAYGYTF,TGTGCCAGCAGCCGGGCCAGTGCCTATGGCTACACCTTC
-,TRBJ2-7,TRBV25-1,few,CASSEYRLTGEQYF,TGTGCCAGCAGTGAATATAGGCTTACCGGGGAGCAGTACTTC
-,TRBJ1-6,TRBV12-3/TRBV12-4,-,CASGQHPNSPLHF,TGTGCCAGCGGACAGCACCCCAATTCACCCCTCCACTTT
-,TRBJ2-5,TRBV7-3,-,CASSLTRRKNLAGDGGQETQYF,TGTGCCAGCAGCTTAACACGCCGCAAGAACCTAGCAGGGGACGGCGGCCAAGAGACCCAGTACTTC
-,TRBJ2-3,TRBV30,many,CAWSGSWRSASTDTQYF,TGTGCCTGGAGTGGAAGCTGGCGGAGTGCTAGCACAGATACGCAGTATTTT
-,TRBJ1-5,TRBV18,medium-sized,CASSPTQGLQPQHF,TGTGCCAGCTCACCTACACAGGGTCTTCAGCCCCAGCATTTT
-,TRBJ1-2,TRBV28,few,CASSFSPGGQRYGYTF,TGTGCCAGCAGTTTCTCTCCGGGGGGACAACGGTATGGCTACACCTTC
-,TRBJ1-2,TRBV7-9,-,CASSLDGVSIYGYTF,TGTGCCAGCAGCTTAGACGGGGTGTCTATCTATGGCTACACCTTC
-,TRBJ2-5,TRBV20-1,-,CSAMKGSETQYF,TGCAGTGCTATGAAAGGTTCAGAGACCCAGTACTTC
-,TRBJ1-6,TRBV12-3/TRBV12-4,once,CASKTGPKGNSPFHF,TGTGCCAGCAAAACGGGACCAAAAGGGAATTCACCCTTCCACTTT
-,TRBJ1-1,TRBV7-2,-,CASSLRSAVMNTEAFF,TGTGCCAGCAGCTTACGATCTGCAGTGATGAACACTGAAGCTTTCTTT
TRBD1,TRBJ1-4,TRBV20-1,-,CSARDLRGPREKLFF,TGCAGTGCTAGAGATCTCAGGGGGCCGCGTGAAAAACTGTTTTTT
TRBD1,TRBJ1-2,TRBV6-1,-,CASSGTGGFYGYTF,TGTGCCAGCAGCGGGACAGGGGGATTCTATGGCTACACCTTC
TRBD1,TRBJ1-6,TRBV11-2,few,CASSTGQNNSPLHF,TGTGCCAGCAGCACGGGACAGAATAATTCACCCCTCCACTTT